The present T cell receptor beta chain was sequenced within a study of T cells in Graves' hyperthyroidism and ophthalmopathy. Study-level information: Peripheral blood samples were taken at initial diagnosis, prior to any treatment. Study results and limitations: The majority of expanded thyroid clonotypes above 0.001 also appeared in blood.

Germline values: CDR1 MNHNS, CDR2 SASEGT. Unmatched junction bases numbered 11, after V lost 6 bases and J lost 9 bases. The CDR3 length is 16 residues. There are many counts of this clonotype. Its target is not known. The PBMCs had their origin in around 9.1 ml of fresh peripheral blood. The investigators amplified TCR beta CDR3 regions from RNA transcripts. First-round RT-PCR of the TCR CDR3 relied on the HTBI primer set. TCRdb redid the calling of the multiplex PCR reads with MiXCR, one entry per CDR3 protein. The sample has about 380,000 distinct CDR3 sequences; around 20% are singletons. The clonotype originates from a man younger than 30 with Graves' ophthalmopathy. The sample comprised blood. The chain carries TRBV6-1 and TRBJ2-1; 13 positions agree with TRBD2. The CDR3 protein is CASSNTLAGGRSEQFF. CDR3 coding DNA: TGTGCCAGCAGCAACACACTAGCGGGGGGGCGAAGTGAGCAGTTCTTC.